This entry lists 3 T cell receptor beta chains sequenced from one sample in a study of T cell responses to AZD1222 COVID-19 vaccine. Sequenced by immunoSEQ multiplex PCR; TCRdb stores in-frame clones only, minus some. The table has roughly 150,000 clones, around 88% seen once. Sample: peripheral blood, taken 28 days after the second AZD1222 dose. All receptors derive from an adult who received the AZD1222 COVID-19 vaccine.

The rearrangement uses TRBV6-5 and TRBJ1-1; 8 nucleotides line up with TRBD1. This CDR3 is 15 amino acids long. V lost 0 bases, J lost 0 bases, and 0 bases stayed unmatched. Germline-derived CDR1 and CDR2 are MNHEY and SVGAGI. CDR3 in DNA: TGTGCCAGCAGTTACTCGACAGGGGTGAACACTGAAGCTTTCTTT. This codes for CASSYSTGVNTEAFF.

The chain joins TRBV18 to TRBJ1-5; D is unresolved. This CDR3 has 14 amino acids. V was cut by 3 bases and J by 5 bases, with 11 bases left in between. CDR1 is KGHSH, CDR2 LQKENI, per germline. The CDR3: CASSPGGGYQPQHF. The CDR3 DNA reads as TGTGCCAGCTCACCTGGAGGAGGGTATCAGCCCCAGCATTTT.

CDR3 coding DNA: TGTGCCAGCAGCTCTTTTGGGGGCCGTGGCTATGGCTACACCTTC. Amino acids: CASSSFGGRGYGYTF. The genes are TRBV7-9 and TRBJ1-2, with TRBD1 as a possible D gene (6 bases). Germline V CDR1 and CDR2: SEHNR, FQNEAQ (reference sequence). Trimming left V 4 bases short and J 4 bases short, with 16 bases between. The CDR3 contains 15 residues.